Here is one T cell receptor beta chain with its context. From blood CD8+ and CD4+ T cells, the TCR beta chain was sequenced. The RNA input was about 0.5 to 1 ug, and it was reverse transcribed with random hexamers. MiXCR, run by TCRdb on the immunoSEQ multiplex PCR reads, gives a single entry per CDR3 protein. The sample holds 180,000 or so distinct CDR3 sequences, approximately 95% seen once. The sample comes from a study of CD8 T cells in Susac syndrome. V lost 4 bases, J lost 7 bases, and 8 bases lay in between. This CDR3 has 11 residues. CDR1 and CDR2 from the germline V gene are SQVTM and ANQGSEA.

The sample consisted of CD4+ T cells from PBMCs. The chain carries TRBV29-1 and TRBJ2-1; no firm D call. This TCR was recovered from a human donor in good health. CDR3 amino acids: CSVVGMNEQFF. As DNA, the CDR3 is TGCAGCGTTGTGGGCATGAATGAGCAGTTCTTC.